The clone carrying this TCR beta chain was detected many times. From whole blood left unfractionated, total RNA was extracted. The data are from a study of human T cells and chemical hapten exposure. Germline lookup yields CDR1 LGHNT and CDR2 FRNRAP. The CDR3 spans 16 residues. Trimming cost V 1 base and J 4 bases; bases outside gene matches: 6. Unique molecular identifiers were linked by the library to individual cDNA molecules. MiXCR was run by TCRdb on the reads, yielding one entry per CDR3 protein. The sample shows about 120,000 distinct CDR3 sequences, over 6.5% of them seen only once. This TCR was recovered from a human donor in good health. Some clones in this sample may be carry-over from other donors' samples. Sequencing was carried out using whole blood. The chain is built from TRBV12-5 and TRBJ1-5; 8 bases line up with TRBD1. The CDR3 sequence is CASGLGQDRANQPQHF. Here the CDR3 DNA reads TGTGCTAGTGGTTTGGGCCAGGACAGGGCGAATCAGCCCCAGCATTTT.